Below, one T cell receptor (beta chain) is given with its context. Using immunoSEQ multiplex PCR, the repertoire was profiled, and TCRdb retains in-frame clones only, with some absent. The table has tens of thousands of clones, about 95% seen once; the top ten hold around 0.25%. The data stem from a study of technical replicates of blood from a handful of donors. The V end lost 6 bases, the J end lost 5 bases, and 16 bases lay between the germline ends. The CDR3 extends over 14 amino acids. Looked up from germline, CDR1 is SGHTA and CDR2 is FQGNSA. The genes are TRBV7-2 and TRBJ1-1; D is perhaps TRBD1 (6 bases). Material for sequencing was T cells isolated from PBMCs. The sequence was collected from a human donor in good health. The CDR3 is CASSIVAGETEAFF. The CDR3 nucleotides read TGTGCCAGCAGTATTGTGGCAGGGGAGACTGAAGCTTTCTTT.